This T cell receptor beta chain was observed in a study of T cell responses to AZD1222 COVID-19 vaccine. Produced via immunoSEQ multiplex PCR; TCRdb's table is partial and in-frame only. The sample includes some 120,000 clones, about nine tenths of them seen just once. There are 16 residues in the CDR3. Trimming took 0 bases from V and 5 from J, leaving 14 bases between them. Germline V gene lookup returns CDR1 LNHNV and CDR2 YYDKDF (reference sequence). Sequences were derived from peripheral blood, sampled on day 0 of AZD1222 vaccination. The V and J genes are TRBV15 and TRBJ2-1, with D tentatively TRBD2 (6 bases). The TCR sequence derives from an adult in good health. The chain's CDR3 is CATSREGRGIDNEQFF. CDR3 coding DNA: TGTGCCACCAGCAGAGAGGGACGGGGGATTGACAATGAGCAGTTCTTC. Full variable domain (missing parts from reference TRBV15 and TRBJ2-1): DAMVIQNPRYQVTQFGKPVTLSCSQTLNHNVMYWYQQKSSQAPKLLFHYYDKDFNNEADTPDNFQSRRPNTSFCFLDIRSPGLGDTAMYLCATSREGRGIDNEQFFGPGTRLTVL.